The subject of this entry is one T cell receptor beta chain. No antigen is known for it. This entry belongs to a study of T cell responses to AZD1222 COVID-19 vaccine. The overall study: Pooling covered second doses at about 4 or about 12 weeks.

General observations from the study: An increase in Spike-specific TCR breadth and depth was observed after two AZD1222 doses. Clonal diversity may have been underestimated in mostly white British donors. Repertoires were obtained only post-peak T cell response.

This table comes from immunoSEQ multiplex PCR, and its TCRdb copy is limited to in-frame clones, with some not included. Here the sample spans fewer than 90,000 clones, about nine tenths being singletons. V was clipped by 3 bases and J by 7 bases; unmatched bases: 2. Looked up from germline, CDR1 is SGHTA and CDR2 is FQGNSA. The CDR3 runs to 15 residues. This TCR was recovered from an adult in good health. The V call is TRBV7-2, the J call TRBJ2-1; the match to TRBD2 covers 14 bases. Here the sequenced sample was peripheral blood, taken on day 0 of AZD1222 vaccination. Here the CDR3 DNA reads TGTGCCAGCAGCTTCGGGACTAGCGGGAGTAATGAGCAGTTCTTC. Translation: CASSFGTSGSNEQFF.